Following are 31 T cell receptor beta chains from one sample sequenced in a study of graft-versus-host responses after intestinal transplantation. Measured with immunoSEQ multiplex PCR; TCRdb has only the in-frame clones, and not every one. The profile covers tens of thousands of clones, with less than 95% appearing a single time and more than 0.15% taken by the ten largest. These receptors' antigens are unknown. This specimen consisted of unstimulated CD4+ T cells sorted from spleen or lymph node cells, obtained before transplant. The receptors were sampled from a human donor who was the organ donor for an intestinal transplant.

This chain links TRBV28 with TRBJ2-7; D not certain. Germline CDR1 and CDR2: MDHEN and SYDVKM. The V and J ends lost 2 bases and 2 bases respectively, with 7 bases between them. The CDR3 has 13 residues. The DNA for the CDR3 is TGTGCCAGCAGTTTACCGAGTCCCTACGAGCAGTACTTC. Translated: CASSLPSPYEQYF.

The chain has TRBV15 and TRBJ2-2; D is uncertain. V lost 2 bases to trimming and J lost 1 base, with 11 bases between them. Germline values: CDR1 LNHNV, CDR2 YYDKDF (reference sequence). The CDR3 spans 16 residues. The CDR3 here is CATSRPVSRNTGELFF. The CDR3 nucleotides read TGTGCCACCAGCAGACCCGTCAGCAGGAACACCGGGGAGCTGTTTTTT.

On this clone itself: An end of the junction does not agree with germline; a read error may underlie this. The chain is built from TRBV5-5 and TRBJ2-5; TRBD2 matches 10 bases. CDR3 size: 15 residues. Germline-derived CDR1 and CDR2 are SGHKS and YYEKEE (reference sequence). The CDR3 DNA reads TGTGCCAGCAGCTTGGCTAGCGGGGGAGGGGAGACCCGGTACTTC. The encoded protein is CASSLASGGGETRYF.

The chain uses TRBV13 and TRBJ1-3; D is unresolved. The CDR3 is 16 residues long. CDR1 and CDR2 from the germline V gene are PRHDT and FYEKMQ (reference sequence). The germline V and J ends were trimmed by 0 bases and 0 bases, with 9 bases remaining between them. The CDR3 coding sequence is TGTGCCAGCAGCTTAGGTGTTGTCAACTCTGGAAACACCATATATTTT. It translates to CASSLGVVNSGNTIYF.

CDR3 sequence reads: CASSEILWGYGYTF. CDR3 coding DNA: TGTGCCAGCAGTGAAATTCTATGGGGTTATGGCTACACCTTC. This chain uses TRBV6-5 with TRBJ1-2; D ambiguous. The germline CDR1 and CDR2 sequences are MNHEY and SVGAGI. This CDR3 has 14 amino acids. V lost 5 bases and J lost 5, with 15 bases in between.

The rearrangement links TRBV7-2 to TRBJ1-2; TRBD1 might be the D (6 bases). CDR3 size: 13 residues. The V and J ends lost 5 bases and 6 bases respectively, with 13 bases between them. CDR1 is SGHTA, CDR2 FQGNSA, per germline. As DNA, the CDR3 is TGTGCCAGCAGCCTACGACAGGAGAATGGCTACACCTTC. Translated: CASSLRQENGYTF.

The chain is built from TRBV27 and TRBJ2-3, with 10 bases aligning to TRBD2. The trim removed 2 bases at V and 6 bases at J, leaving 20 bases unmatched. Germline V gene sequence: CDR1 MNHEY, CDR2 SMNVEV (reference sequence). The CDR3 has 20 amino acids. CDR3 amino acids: CASSLRSRSGGAVFSDTQYF. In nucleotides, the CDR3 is TGTGCCAGCAGTTTACGTTCCCGGAGCGGGGGGGCCGTTTTCTCCGATACGCAGTATTTT.

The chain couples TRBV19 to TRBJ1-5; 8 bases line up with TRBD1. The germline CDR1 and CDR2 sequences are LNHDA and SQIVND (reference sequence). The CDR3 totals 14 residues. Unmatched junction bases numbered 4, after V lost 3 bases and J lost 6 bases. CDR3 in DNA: TGTGCCAGTAGTATGCAGGGGGCAGGTCAGCCCCAGCATTTT. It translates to CASSMQGAGQPQHF.

The CDR3 nucleotides are TGTGCCAGCAGCCCCCACATTCCCCAGCATTTT. It codes for CASSPHIPQHF. The J gene is TRBJ1-5, the V gene TRBV27; D unclear. Germline CDR1 and CDR2: MNHEY and SMNVEV (reference sequence). The CDR3 sequence is 11 residues long. V was clipped by 6 bases and J by 10 bases, with 10 bases between them.

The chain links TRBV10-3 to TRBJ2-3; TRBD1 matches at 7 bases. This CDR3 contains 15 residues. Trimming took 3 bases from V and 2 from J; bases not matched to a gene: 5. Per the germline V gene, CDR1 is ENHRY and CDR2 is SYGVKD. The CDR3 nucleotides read TGTGCCATCAGTGATTTGACAGGGAACACAGATACGCAGTATTTT. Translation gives CAISDLTGNTDTQYF.

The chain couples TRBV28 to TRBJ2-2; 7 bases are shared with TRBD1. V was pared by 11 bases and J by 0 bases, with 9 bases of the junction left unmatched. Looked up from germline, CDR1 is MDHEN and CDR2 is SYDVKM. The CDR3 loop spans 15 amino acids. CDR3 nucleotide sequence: TGTGCCCACGTTCGAGGGGGCGCGAACACCGGGGAGCTGTTTTTT. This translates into CAHVRGGANTGELFF.

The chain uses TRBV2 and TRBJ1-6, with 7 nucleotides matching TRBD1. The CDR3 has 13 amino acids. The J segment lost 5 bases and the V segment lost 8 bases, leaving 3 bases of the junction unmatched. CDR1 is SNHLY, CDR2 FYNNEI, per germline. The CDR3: CASDRVNNSPLHF. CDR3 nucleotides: TGTGCCAGCGACAGGGTAAATAATTCACCCCTCCACTTT.

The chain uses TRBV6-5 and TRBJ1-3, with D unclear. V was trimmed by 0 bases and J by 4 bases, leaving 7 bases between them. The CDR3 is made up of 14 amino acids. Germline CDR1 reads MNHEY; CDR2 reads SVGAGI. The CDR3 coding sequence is TGTGCCAGCAGTTACTCGACTTACGGAAACACCATATATTTT. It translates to CASSYSTYGNTIYF.

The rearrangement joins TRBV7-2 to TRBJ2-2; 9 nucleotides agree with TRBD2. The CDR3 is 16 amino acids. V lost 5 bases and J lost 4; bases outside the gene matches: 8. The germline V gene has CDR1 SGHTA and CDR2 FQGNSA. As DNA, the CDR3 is TGTGCCAGCAGCGTCCCTAGCGGGGCCCGCACCGGGGAGCTGTTTTTT. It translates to CASSVPSGARTGELFF.

The CDR3 DNA sequence: TGCGCCAGCAGCTTACCGGGACTAGCGGGGAAGGAGACCCAGTACTTC. This gives the protein CASSLPGLAGKETQYF. The J gene is TRBJ2-5, the V gene TRBV5-1; 13 nucleotides match TRBD2. CDR3 length: 16 amino acids. The trim removed 2 bases at V and 5 bases at J, leaving 6 bases unmatched. Germline V gene lookup returns CDR1 SGHRS and CDR2 YFSETQ.

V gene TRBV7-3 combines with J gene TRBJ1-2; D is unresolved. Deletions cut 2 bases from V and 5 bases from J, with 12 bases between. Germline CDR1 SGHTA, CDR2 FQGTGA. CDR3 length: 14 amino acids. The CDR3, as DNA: TGTGCCAGCAGCTTAGGTAGCATAGTTTATGGCTACACCTTC. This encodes CASSLGSIVYGYTF. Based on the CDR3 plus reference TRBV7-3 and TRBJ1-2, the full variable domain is GAGVSQTPSNKVTEKGKYVELRCDPISGHTALYWYRQSLGQGPEFLIYFQGTGAADDSGLPNDRFFAVRPEGSVSTLKIQRTERGDSAVYLCASSLGSIVYGYTFGSGTRLTVV.

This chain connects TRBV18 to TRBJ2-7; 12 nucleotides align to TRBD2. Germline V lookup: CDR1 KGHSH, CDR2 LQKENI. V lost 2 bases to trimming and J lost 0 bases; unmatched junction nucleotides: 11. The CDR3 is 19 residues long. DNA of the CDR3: TGTGCCAGCTCACCAGTACAAGGACTAGCGGGGATGAGCTCCTACGAGCAGTACTTC. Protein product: CASSPVQGLAGMSSYEQYF.

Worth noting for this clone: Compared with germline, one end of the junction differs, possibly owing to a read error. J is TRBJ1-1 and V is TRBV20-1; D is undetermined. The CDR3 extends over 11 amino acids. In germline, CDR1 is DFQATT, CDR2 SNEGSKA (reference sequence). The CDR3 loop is CSAPNRPGGAF. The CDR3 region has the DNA TGCAGTGCTCCCAATCGGCCCGGAGGTGCCTTT.

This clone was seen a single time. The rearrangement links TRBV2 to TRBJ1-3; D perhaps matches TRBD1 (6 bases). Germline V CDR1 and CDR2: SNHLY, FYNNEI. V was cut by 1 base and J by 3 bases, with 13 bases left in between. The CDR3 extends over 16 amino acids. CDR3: CASSEEGGSIGNTIYF. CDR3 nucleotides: TGTGCCAGCAGTGAAGAGGGGGGTAGCATTGGAAACACCATATATTTT.

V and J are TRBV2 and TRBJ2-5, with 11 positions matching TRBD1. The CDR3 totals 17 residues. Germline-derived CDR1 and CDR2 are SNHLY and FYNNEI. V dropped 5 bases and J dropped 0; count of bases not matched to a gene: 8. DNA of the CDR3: TGTGCCAGCAGTTTGTCCCGGGACAGGGGGAACCAAGAGACCCAGTACTTC. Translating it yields CASSLSRDRGNQETQYF.

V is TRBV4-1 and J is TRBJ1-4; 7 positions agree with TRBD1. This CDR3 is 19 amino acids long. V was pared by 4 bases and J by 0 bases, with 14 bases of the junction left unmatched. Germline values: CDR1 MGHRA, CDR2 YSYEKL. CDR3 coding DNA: TGCGCCAGCAGCCGAAGCTCGGGGGGACAGTTTGCAACTAATGAAAAACTGTTTTTT. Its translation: CASSRSSGGQFATNEKLFF.

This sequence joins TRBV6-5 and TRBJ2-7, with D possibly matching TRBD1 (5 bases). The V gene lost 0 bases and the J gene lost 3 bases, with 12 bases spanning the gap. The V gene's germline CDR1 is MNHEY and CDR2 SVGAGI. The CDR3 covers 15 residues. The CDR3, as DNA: TGTGCCAGCAGTTACTCAGGCAGGGAAGGCTACGAGCAGTACTTC. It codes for CASSYSGREGYEQYF.

The CDR3 nucleotides are TGTGCCAGCAGCCCGCGGACAGGGGCCGAGCAGTTCTTC. Residues: CASSPRTGAEQFF. V is TRBV9 and J is TRBJ2-1, with 9 bases identical to TRBD1. V lost 4 bases, J lost 10 bases, and 6 bases stayed unmatched. CDR3 length: 13 amino acids. Germline CDR1 reads SGDLS; CDR2 reads YYNGEE. The whole variable domain, remainder taken from reference TRBV9 and TRBJ2-1, is DSGVTQTPKHLITATGQRVTLRCSPRSGDLSVYWYQQSLDQGLQFLIQYYNGEERAKGNILERFSAQQFPDLHSELNLSSLELGDSALYFCASSPRTGAEQFFGPGTRLTVL.

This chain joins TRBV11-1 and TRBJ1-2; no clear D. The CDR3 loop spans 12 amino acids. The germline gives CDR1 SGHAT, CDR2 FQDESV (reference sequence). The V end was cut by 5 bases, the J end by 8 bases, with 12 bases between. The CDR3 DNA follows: TGTGCCAGCAGCCTATGGGAGGAGGGCTACACCTTC. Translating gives CASSLWEEGYTF.

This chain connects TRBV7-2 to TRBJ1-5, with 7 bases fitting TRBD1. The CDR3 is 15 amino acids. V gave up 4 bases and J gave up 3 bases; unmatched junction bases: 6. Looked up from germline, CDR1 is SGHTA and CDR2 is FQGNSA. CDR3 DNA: TGTGCCAGCAGCTCACGGACAGGAGACAATCAGCCCCAGCATTTT. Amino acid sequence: CASSSRTGDNQPQHF.

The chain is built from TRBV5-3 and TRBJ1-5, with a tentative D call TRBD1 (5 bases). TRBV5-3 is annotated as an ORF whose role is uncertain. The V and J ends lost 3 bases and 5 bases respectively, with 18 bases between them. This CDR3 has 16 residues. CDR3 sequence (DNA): TGTGCCAGAAGCTGTAGGGGCGTGGCCCCCCATCAGCCCCAGCATTTT. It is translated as CARSCRGVAPHQPQHF.

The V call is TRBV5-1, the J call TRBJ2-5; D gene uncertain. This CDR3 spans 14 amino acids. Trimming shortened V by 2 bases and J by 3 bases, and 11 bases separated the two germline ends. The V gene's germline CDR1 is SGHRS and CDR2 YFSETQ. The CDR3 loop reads CASSLTAGEETQYF. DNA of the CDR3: TGCGCCAGCAGCTTAACAGCTGGAGAAGAGACCCAGTACTTC.

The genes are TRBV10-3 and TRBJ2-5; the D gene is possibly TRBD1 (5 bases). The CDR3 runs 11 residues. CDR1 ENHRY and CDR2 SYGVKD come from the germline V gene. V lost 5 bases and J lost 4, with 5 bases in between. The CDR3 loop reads CAISQGETQYF. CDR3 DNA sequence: TGTGCCATCAGTCAGGGAGAGACCCAGTACTTC.

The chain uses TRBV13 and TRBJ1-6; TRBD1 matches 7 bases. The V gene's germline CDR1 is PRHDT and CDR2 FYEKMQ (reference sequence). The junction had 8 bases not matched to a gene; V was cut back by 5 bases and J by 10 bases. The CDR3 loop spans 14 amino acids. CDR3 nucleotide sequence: TGTGCCAGCAGCGCAAGACAGGGTCGGTCACCCCTCCACTTT. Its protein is CASSARQGRSPLHF.

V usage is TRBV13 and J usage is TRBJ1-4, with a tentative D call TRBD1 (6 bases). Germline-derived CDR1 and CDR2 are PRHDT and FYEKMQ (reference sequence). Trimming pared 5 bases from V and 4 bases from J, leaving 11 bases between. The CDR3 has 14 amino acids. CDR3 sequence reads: CASSHTGFNEKLFF. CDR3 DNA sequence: TGTGCCAGCAGCCACACAGGGTTTAATGAAAAACTGTTTTTT.

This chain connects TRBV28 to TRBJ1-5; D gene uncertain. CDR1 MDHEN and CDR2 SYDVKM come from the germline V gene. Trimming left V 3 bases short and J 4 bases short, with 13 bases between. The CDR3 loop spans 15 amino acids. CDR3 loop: CASSFLDTVNQPQHF. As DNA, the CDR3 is TGTGCCAGCAGTTTCCTTGACACGGTGAATCAGCCCCAGCATTTT.